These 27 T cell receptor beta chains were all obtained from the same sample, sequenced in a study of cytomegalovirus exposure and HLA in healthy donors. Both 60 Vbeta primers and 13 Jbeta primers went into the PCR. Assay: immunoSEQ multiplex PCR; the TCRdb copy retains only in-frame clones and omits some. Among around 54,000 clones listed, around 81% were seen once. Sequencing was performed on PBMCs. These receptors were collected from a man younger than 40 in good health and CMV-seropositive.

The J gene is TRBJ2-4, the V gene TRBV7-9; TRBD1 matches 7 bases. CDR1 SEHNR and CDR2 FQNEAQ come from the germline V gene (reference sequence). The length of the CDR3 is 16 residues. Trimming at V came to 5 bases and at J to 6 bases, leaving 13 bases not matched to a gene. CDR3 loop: CASSRGQELDGNIQYF. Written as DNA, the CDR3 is TGTGCCAGCAGCAGAGGACAGGAATTAGATGGAAACATTCAGTACTTC.

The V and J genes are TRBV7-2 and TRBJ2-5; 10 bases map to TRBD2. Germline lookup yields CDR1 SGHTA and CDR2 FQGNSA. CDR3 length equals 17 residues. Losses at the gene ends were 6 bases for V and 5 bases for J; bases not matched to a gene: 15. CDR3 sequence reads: CASRSVRASGGRETQYF. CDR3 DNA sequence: TGTGCCAGCAGATCCGTCCGAGCTAGCGGGGGACGGGAGACCCAGTACTTC.

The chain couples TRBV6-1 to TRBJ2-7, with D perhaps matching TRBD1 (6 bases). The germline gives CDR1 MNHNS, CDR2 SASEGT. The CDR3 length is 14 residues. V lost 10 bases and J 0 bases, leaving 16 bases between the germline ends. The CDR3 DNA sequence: TGTGCCACCTCGATACAGGGAAACTCCTACGAGCAGTACTTC. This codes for CATSIQGNSYEQYF.

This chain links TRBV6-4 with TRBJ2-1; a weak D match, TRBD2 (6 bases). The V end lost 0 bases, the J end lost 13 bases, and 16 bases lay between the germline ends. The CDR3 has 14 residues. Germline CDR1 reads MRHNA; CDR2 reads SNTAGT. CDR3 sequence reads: CASSDSPGTSPQFF. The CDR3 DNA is TGTGCCAGCAGTGACTCTCCCGGGACTTCGCCCCAGTTCTTC.

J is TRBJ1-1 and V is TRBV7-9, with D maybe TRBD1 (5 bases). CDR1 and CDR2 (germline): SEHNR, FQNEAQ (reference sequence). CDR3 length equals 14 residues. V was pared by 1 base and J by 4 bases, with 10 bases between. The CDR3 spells CASSLDGRGTEAFF. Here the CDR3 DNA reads TGTGCCAGCAGCTTAGATGGAAGGGGCACTGAAGCTTTCTTT.

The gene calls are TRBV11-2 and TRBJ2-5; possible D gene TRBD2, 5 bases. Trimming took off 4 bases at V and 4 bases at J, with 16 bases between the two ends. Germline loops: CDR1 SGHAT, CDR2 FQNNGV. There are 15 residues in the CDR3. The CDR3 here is CASSSEDWLGETQYF. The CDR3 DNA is TGTGCCAGCAGCTCCGAGGACTGGTTGGGAGAGACCCAGTACTTC.

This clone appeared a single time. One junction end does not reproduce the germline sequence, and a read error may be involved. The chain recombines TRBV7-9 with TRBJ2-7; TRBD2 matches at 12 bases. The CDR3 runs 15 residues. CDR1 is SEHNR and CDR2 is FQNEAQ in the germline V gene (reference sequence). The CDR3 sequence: CASSIASGGAYEQYF. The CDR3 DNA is TGTGCCAGCAGCATAGCTAGCGGGGGGGCCTACGAGCAGTACTTC.

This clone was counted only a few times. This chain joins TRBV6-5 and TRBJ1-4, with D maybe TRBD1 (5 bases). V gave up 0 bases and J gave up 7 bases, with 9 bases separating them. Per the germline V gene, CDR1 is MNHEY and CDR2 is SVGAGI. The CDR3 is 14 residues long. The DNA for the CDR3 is TGTGCCAGCAGTTACTCTGGGACTGGTGAAAAACTGTTTTTT. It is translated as CASSYSGTGEKLFF.

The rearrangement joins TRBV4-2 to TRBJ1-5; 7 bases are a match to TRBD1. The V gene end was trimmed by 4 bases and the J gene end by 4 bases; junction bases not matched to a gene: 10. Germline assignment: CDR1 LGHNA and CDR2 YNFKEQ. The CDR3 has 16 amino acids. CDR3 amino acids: CASSPTRTGRNQPQHF. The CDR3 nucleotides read TGTGCCAGCAGCCCAACAAGGACAGGACGGAATCAGCCCCAGCATTTT.

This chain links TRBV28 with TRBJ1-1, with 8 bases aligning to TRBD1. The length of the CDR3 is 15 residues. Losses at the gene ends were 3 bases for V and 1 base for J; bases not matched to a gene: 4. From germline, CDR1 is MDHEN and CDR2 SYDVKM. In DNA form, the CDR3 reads TGTGCCAGCAGTTTCGGGGGGACAGGGAACACTGAAGCTTTCTTT. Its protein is CASSFGGTGNTEAFF. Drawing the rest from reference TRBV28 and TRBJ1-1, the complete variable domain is DVKVTQSSRYLVKRTGEKVFLECVQDMDHENMFWYRQDPGLGLRLIYFSYDVKMKEKGDIPEGYSVSREKKERFSLILESASTNQTSMYLCASSFGGTGNTEAFFGQGTRLTVV.

This CDR3 reads CASSYGPGKEKLFF. CDR3 nucleotide sequence: TGTGCCAGCAGTTACGGACCCGGGAAAGAAAAACTGTTTTTT. The chain is built from TRBV6-5 and TRBJ1-4; D ambiguous. Trimming removed 2 bases at V and 8 bases at J, with 12 bases between. Germline V gives CDR1 MNHEY, CDR2 SVGAGI. The CDR3 loop spans 14 amino acids.

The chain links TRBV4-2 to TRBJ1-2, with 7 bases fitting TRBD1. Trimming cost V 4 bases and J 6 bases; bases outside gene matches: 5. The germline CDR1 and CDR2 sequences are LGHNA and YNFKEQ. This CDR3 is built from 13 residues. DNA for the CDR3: TGTGCCAGCAGCCTAGGGACAGAAGATGGCTACACCTTC. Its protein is CASSLGTEDGYTF.

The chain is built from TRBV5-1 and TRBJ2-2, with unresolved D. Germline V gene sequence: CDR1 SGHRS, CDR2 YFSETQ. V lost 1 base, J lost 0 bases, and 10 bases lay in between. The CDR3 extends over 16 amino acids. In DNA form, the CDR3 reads TGCGCCAGCAGCTTGATGGCGACAACGAACACCGGGGAGCTGTTTTTT. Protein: CASSLMATTNTGELFF.

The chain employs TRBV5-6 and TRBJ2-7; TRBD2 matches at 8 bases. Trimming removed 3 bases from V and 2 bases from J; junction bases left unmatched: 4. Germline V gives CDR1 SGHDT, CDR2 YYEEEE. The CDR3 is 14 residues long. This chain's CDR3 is CASSSERGPYEQYF. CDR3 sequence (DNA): TGTGCCAGCAGCTCCGAGCGGGGGCCCTACGAGCAGTACTTC. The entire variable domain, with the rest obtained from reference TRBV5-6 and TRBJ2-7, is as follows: DAGVTQSPTHLIKTRGQQVTLRCSPKSGHDTVSWYQQALGQGPQFIFQYYEEEERQRGNFPDRFSGHQFPNYSSELNVNALLLGDSALYLCASSSERGPYEQYFGPGTRLTVT.

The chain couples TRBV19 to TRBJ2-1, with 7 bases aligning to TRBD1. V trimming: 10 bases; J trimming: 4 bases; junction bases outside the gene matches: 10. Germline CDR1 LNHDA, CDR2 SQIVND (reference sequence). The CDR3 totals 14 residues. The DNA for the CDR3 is TGTGCCACTAGAGGGGGCCTAGGTTACAATGAGCAGTTCTTC. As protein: CATRGGLGYNEQFF.

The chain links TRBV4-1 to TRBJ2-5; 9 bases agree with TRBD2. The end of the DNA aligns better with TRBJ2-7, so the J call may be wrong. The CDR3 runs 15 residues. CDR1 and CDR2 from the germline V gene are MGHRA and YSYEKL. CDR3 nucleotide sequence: TGCGCCAGCAGCCAAGAGAGCGGGGGGCCCTACGAGCAGTACTTC. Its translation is CASSQESGGPYEQYF.

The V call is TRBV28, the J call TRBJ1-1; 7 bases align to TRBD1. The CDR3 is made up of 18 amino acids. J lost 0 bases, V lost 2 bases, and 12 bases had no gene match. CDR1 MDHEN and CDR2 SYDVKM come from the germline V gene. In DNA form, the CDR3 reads TGTGCCAGCAGTTTACCCCGACAGGGTGGGGGGATGAACACTGAAGCTTTCTTT. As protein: CASSLPRQGGGMNTEAFF.

This CDR3 reads CASSWGQLNSPLHF. CDR3 sequence (DNA): TGTGCCAGTAGTTGGGGACAACTTAATTCACCCCTCCACTTT. The chain recombines TRBV19 with TRBJ1-6; D may be TRBD1 (6 bases). V was trimmed by 5 bases and J by 6 bases, leaving 11 bases between them. CDR1 LNHDA and CDR2 SQIVND come from the germline V gene (reference sequence). The CDR3 runs to 14 residues.

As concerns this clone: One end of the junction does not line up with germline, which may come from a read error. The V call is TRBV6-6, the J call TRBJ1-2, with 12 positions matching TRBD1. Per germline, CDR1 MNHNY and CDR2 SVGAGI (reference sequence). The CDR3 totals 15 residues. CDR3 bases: TGTGCCAGCAGTCACTCCCCGGGACAGGGGGCTGGCTACACCTTC. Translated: CASSHSPGQGAGYTF.

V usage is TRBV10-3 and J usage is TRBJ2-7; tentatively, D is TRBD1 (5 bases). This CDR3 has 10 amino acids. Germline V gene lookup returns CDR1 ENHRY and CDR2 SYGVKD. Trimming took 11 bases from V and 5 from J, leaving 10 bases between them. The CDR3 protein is CAPWGHEQYF. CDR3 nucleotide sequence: TGTGCCCCCTGGGGCCACGAGCAGTACTTC.

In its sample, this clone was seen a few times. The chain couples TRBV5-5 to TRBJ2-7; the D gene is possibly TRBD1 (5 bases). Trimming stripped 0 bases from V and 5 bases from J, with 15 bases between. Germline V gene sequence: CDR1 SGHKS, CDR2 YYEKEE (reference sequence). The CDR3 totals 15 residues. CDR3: CASSLVSGITHEQYF. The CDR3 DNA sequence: TGTGCCAGCAGCTTGGTTTCAGGGATCACCCACGAGCAGTACTTC. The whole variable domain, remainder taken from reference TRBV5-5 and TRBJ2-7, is DAGVTQSPTHLIKTRGQQVTLRCSPISGHKSVSWYQQVLGQGPQFIFQYYEKEERGRGNFPDRFSARQFPNYSSELNVNALLLGDSALYLCASSLVSGITHEQYFGPGTRLTVT.

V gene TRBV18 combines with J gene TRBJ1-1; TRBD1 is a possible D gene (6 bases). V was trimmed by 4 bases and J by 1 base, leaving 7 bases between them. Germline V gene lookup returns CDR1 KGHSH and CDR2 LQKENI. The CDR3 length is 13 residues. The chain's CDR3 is CASSRTANTEAFF. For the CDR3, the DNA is TGTGCCAGCTCACGGACAGCGAACACTGAAGCTTTCTTT.

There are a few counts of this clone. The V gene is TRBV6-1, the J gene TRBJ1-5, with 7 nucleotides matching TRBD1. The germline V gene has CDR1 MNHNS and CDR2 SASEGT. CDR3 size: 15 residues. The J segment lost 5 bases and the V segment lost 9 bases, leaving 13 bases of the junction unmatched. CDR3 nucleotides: TGTGCCAGTGGTACAGGGGCAACGACTTATCAGCCCCAGCATTTT. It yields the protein CASGTGATTYQPQHF.

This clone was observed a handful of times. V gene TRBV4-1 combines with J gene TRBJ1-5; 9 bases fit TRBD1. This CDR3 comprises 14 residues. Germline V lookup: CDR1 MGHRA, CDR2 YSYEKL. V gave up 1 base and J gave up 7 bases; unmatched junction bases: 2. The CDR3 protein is CASSQGQGGQPQHF. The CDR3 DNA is TGCGCCAGCAGCCAAGGACAGGGGGGGCAGCCCCAGCATTTT.

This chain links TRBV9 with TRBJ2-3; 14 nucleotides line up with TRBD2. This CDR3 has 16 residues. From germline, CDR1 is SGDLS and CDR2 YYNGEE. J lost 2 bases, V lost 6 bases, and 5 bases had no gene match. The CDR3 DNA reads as TGTGCCAGCACCCGGACTAGCGGGGGGAACACAGATACGCAGTATTTT. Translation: CASTRTSGGNTDTQYF.

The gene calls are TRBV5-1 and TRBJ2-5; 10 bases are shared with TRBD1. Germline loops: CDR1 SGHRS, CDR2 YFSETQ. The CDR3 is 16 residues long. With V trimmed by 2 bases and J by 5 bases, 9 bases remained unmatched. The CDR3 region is CASSFEPGQGWETQYF. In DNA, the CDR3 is TGCGCCAGCAGCTTCGAACCGGGACAGGGGTGGGAGACCCAGTACTTC.

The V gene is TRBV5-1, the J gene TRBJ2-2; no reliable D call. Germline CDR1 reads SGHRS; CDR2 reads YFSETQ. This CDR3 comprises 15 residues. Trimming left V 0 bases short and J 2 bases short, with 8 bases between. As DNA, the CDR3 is TGCGCCAGCAGCTTGGATTCCCCAAACACCGGGGAGCTGTTTTTT. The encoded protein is CASSLDSPNTGELFF.